What follows is one TCR beta chain and its context. Its antigen is as yet unknown. The sample comes from a study of graft-versus-host responses after intestinal transplantation. As for the study in general: Isolated intestinal, liver-intestinal, or multivisceral transplants had been given to the recipients.

Study-level findings and limits: Graft-versus-host to host-versus-graft clonal ratios in allografts were high in patients with graft-donor T cell macrochimerism. Early after transplant, HvG clones declined as circulating GvH clones peaked.

CDR3 length: 14 residues. Trimming stripped 5 bases from V and 2 bases from J, with 12 bases between. Germline CDR1 SEHNR, CDR2 FQNEAQ (reference sequence). Sequencing was performed with immunoSEQ multiplex PCR; in TCRdb, only in-frame clones are kept and a portion is missing. This sample has some 92,000 clones; roughly 92% occur once, and the top ten carry about 0.3%. The chain combines TRBV7-9 with TRBJ2-5; D not resolved. The source is a human donor who received an intestinal transplant. Here the sequenced sample was unstimulated CD4+ T cells sorted from spleen or lymph node cells, taken before intestinal transplant. The CDR3 sequence is CASSTLTLQETQYF. For the CDR3, the DNA is TGTGCCAGCAGCACGTTGACACTGCAAGAGACCCAGTACTTC.